Each of the 13 T cell receptor beta chains below was sequenced from the same sample in a study of blood T cell repertoires in COVID-19. Repertoires were generated with immunoSEQ multiplex PCR, while TCRdb's copy carries only in-frame clones and drops some. The sample shows over 200,000 clones, around nine tenths of them seen only once. What was sequenced was PBMCs or T cells enriched from blood (not recorded which). Receptor source: a woman under 40 who had been exposed to COVID-19.

The chain is built from TRBV7-8 and TRBJ2-7, with 10 bases lining up with TRBD1. Germline V gene data show CDR1 as SGHVS and CDR2 as FQNEAQ. V lost 7 bases and J lost 4; bases outside the gene matches: 13. The CDR3 length is 16 residues. This chain's CDR3 is CASTEGTGARRYEQYF. The DNA for the CDR3 is TGTGCCAGCACCGAAGGGACAGGGGCAAGAAGATACGAGCAGTACTTC.

The J gene is TRBJ1-2, the V gene TRBV6-5; TRBD1 matches at 7 bases. CDR1 and CDR2 (germline): MNHEY, SVGAGI. V dropped 2 bases and J dropped 6; count of bases not matched to a gene: 6. CDR3 length: 14 amino acids. The CDR3 here is CASSYRDRADGYTF. CDR3 sequence (DNA): TGTGCCAGCAGTTACCGCGACAGGGCCGATGGCTACACCTTC.

This chain connects TRBV19 to TRBJ1-2, with TRBD1 identical over 8 bases. From germline, CDR1 is LNHDA and CDR2 SQIVND (reference sequence). Losses at the gene ends were 8 bases for V and 6 bases for J; bases not matched to a gene: 14. This CDR3 spans 15 amino acids. This CDR3 is CASVSSGRGLNGYTF. The CDR3 region has the DNA TGTGCCAGTGTGAGTTCGGGCAGGGGGCTAAATGGCTACACCTTC.

The chain has TRBV2 and TRBJ1-3; 7 nucleotides match TRBD1. The germline CDR1 and CDR2 sequences are SNHLY and FYNNEI. This CDR3 is 18 amino acids long. J was trimmed by 2 bases and V by 4 bases; bases with no gene match: 14. The CDR3 sequence: CASSVLTGSNWAGNTIYF. In nucleotides, the CDR3 is TGTGCCAGCAGTGTTTTGACAGGGTCCAACTGGGCTGGAAACACCATATATTTT.

The J gene is TRBJ1-2, the V gene TRBV30, with 7 bases matching TRBD1. V lost 3 bases, J lost 5 bases, and 9 bases stayed unmatched. The V gene's germline CDR1 is GTSNPN and CDR2 SVGIG (reference sequence). The length of the CDR3 is 14 residues. CDR3 region: CAWRGLGGRYGYTF. CDR3 nucleotides: TGTGCCTGGAGGGGACTAGGGGGCAGGTATGGCTACACCTTC.

This chain connects TRBV10-1 to TRBJ2-3; 10 nucleotides line up with TRBD2. With V trimmed by 2 bases and J by 4 bases, 3 bases remained unmatched. CDR3 size: 15 residues. Looked up from germline, CDR1 is WNHNN and CDR2 is SYGVQD (reference sequence). Here the CDR3 reads CASSEEGTSADTQYF. The CDR3 region has the DNA TGCGCCAGCAGTGAGGAGGGGACTAGCGCAGATACGCAGTATTTT.

The chain employs TRBV7-8 and TRBJ2-2, with 10 positions matching TRBD2. The CDR3 is 19 residues long. CDR1 and CDR2 (germline): SGHVS, FQNEAQ. J was trimmed by 1 base and V by 4 bases; bases with no gene match: 12. CDR3 loop: CASSSLLAGAARNTGELFF. For the CDR3, the DNA is TGTGCCAGCAGCTCCCTCCTAGCGGGGGCCGCAAGGAACACCGGGGAGCTGTTTTTT.

The chain links TRBV7-2 to TRBJ2-1; D unclear. This CDR3 is 15 amino acids long. Trimming stripped 1 base from V and 4 bases from J, with 11 bases between. Germline V lookup: CDR1 SGHTA, CDR2 FQGNSA. As DNA, the CDR3 is TGTGCCAGCAGCTTAGAGGCTAGTTGGTACAATGAGCAGTTCTTC. Translating gives CASSLEASWYNEQFF.

This clone was picked up one time. The chain has TRBV5-1 and TRBJ1-6; no reliable D call. V lost 8 bases and J 10 bases, leaving 16 bases between the germline ends. The germline CDR1 and CDR2 sequences are SGHRS and YFSETQ. The CDR3 contains 13 residues. The CDR3 region has the DNA TGCGCCAGTACCGTCGGGGAAGAATCACCCCTCCACTTT. It yields the protein CASTVGEESPLHF.

Details on this clone: This sequence may be a read error, since a much larger clone differs from it by one base. The chain couples TRBV7-9 to TRBJ2-2; 7 bases align to TRBD1. The CDR3 spans 14 residues. V dropped 3 bases and J dropped 4; count of bases not matched to a gene: 2. In germline, CDR1 is SEHNR, CDR2 FQNEAQ (reference sequence). The CDR3 reads CASSLGQSTGELFF. The CDR3 DNA reads TGTGCCAGCAGCTTGGGACAGAGCACCGGGGAGCTGTTTTTT.

The genes are TRBV5-1 and TRBJ2-3; 13 bases map to TRBD2. Looked up from germline, CDR1 is SGHRS and CDR2 is YFSETQ. The junction had 6 bases not matched to a gene; V was cut back by 5 bases and J by 0 bases. The CDR3 is 17 residues long. As DNA, the CDR3 is TGCGCCAGCAGAATTAGGGGACTAGCGGGGAGCACAGATACGCAGTATTTT. Residues: CASRIRGLAGSTDTQYF. The full variable domain, in which reference TRBV5-1 and TRBJ2-3 provide the parts outside the CDR3, is KAGVTQTPRYLIKTRGQQVTLSCSPISGHRSVSWYQQTPGQGLQFLFEYFSETQRNKGNFPGRFSGRQFSNSRSEMNVSTLELGDSALYLCASRIRGLAGSTDTQYFGPGTRLTVL.

This rearrangement joins TRBV7-3 to TRBJ2-3, with 7 bases lining up with TRBD1. J gave up 2 bases and V 5 bases, and 7 bases lay outside the gene matches. Germline-derived CDR1 and CDR2 are SGHTA and FQGTGA. This CDR3 comprises 15 residues. The CDR3 bases are TGTGCCAGCAGCCTACAGGGGTTTTCCACAGATACGCAGTATTTT. It is translated as CASSLQGFSTDTQYF.

The chain has TRBV10-2 and TRBJ2-5; 10 bases line up with TRBD2. Unmatched junction bases numbered 11, after V lost 6 bases and J lost 1 base. CDR3 size: 17 residues. In germline, CDR1 is WSHSY, CDR2 SAAADI. The CDR3: CASSGGQRTSGQETQYF. CDR3 DNA: TGCGCCAGCAGCGGAGGTCAGAGGACTAGCGGCCAAGAGACCCAGTACTTC.